These 26 T cell receptor beta chains were sequenced from one sample in a study of T-cell memory formation after mild COVID-19. TCRdb fed the 5' RACE reads into MiXCR, producing one record per CDR3 protein. In the table there are 120,000 to 150,000 distinct CDR3 sequences, around 15% of which are singletons. Source material: PBMCs or a T cell subset sorted from them (not recorded which). These receptors all stem from an adult woman who had mild COVID-19 (a few samples of this study predate the infection). Cell type and time point are not known.

The chain carries TRBV11-2 and TRBJ2-7; weak D call: TRBD1 (6 bases). V was cut by 1 base and J by 3 bases, with 16 bases left in between. This CDR3 comprises 16 residues. CDR1 is SGHAT, CDR2 FQNNGV, per germline. CDR3: CASSLGRTASIYEQYF. DNA of the CDR3: TGTGCCAGCAGCTTAGGTAGGACAGCCTCCATCTACGAGCAGTACTTC.

The V call is TRBV7-9, the J call TRBJ2-3; no clear D gene. The germline V and J ends were trimmed by 4 bases and 2 bases, with 13 bases remaining between them. The CDR3 runs to 15 residues. Germline CDR1 reads SEHNR; CDR2 reads FQNEAQ (reference sequence). The chain's CDR3 is CASSSQSVLTDTQYF. The CDR3 DNA reads as TGTGCCAGCAGCTCCCAGTCGGTACTCACAGATACGCAGTATTTT.

This clonotype has more than one count but fewer than ten. V is TRBV15 and J is TRBJ1-2; D unresolved. V lost 5 bases to trimming and J lost 1 base, with 8 bases between them. This CDR3 spans 13 amino acids. From germline, CDR1 is LNHNV and CDR2 YYDKDF (reference sequence). The CDR3 loop reads CATSGVNNYGYTF. CDR3 DNA sequence: TGTGCCACCAGCGGCGTTAATAACTATGGCTACACCTTC. Filled out from reference TRBV15 and TRBJ1-2, the complete variable domain reads DAMVIQNPRYQVTQFGKPVTLSCSQTLNHNVMYWYQQKSSQAPKLLFHYYDKDFNNEADTPDNFQSRRPNTSFCFLDIRSPGLGDTAMYLCATSGVNNYGYTFGSGTRLTVV.

For the CDR3, the DNA is TGTGCCAGCAGCTCCCGGGGGAGTAACTATGGCTACACCTTC. This sequence encodes CASSSRGSNYGYTF. The chain combines TRBV7-9 with TRBJ1-2, with D possibly matching TRBD1 (5 bases). Trimming removed 4 bases from V and 1 base from J, with 10 bases in between. The germline CDR1 and CDR2 sequences are SEHNR and FQNEAQ (reference sequence). This CDR3 contains 14 residues.

This chain links TRBV20-1 with TRBJ2-1, with D possibly TRBD2 on 5 matching bases. Germline CDR1 and CDR2: DFQATT and SNEGSKA (reference sequence). This CDR3 comprises 15 residues. V shed 6 bases and J shed 0 bases, with 15 bases lying between them. The CDR3 DNA follows: TGCAGTGCCCAAACCGGGATCAGCTCCTACAATGAGCAGTTCTTC. Translating it yields CSAQTGISSYNEQFF.

A few counts support this clonotype. The chain is built from TRBV11-2 and TRBJ2-1; maybe TRBD1 (5 bases). Germline CDR1 SGHAT, CDR2 FQNNGV. V lost 4 bases and J lost 5, with 15 bases in between. There are 15 residues in the CDR3. CDR3: CASSSWTSRDNEQFF. Written as DNA, the CDR3 is TGTGCCAGCAGCTCCTGGACATCTAGAGACAATGAGCAGTTCTTC.

The chain has TRBV3-1 and TRBJ1-1; 9 nucleotides match TRBD1. The CDR3 loop spans 16 amino acids. The junction had 6 bases not matched to a gene; V was cut back by 4 bases and J by 0 bases. Per the germline V gene, CDR1 is LGHDT and CDR2 is YNNKEL (reference sequence). CDR3 in amino acids: CASSPGTGHMNTEAFF. CDR3 nucleotides: TGTGCCAGCAGCCCTGGGACAGGGCACATGAACACTGAAGCTTTCTTT.

This clonotype was counted between two and nine times. The rearrangement links TRBV7-9 to TRBJ1-2; D is undetermined. The length of the CDR3 is 13 residues. CDR1 is SEHNR and CDR2 is FQNEAQ in the germline V gene (reference sequence). V lost 8 bases, J lost 3 bases, and 13 bases lay in between. The CDR3 loop reads CASVGSWYYGYTF. The CDR3 nucleotides read TGTGCCAGCGTGGGTTCGTGGTACTATGGCTACACCTTC. The variable domain in full, completed from reference TRBV7-9 and TRBJ1-2, reads DTGVSQNPRHKITKRGQNVTFRCDPISEHNRLYWYRQTLGQGPEFLTYFQNEAQLEKSRLLSDRFSAERPKGSFSTLEIQRTEQGDSAMYLCASVGSWYYGYTFGSGTRLTVV.

This clonotype came up a few times. The V gene is TRBV7-3, the J gene TRBJ2-1; D is possibly TRBD2 (5 bases). The V and J ends lost 3 bases and 9 bases respectively, with 18 bases between them. This CDR3 is built from 15 residues. CDR1 is SGHTA, CDR2 FQGTGA, per germline. The CDR3 DNA reads TGTGCCAGCAGCTTGGGTCTCGGGAAAGTAGGTGAGCAGTTCTTC. This sequence encodes CASSLGLGKVGEQFF.

This clonotype was seen repeatedly, ten times or more. The chain joins TRBV6-1 to TRBJ2-1; D is uncertain. CDR3 length: 14 residues. The germline gives CDR1 MNHNS, CDR2 SASEGT. V dropped 4 bases and J dropped 0 bases, with 7 bases sitting between them. CDR3 residues: CASSGLSSYNEQFF. DNA of the CDR3: TGTGCCAGCAGTGGACTGAGCTCCTACAATGAGCAGTTCTTC.

This clonotype showed up many times. This rearrangement joins TRBV5-1 to TRBJ1-1; D remains ambiguous. Germline CDR1 and CDR2: SGHRS and YFSETQ. The CDR3 length is 14 residues. Trimming cost V 0 bases and J 1 base, with 7 bases left between them. CDR3 in DNA: TGCGCCAGCAGCTTGGTACGTTGGAACACTGAAGCTTTCTTT. Its protein product is CASSLVRWNTEAFF.

This clonotype was seen only a few times. The J gene is TRBJ2-5, the V gene TRBV4-1, with 11 bases matching TRBD2. CDR3 length equals 16 residues. J gave up 2 bases and V 3 bases, and 5 bases lay outside the gene matches. In germline, CDR1 is MGHRA, CDR2 YSYEKL. The CDR3 loop reads CASSQILAGAQETQYF. Here the CDR3 DNA reads TGCGCCAGCAGCCAGATACTAGCGGGGGCTCAAGAGACCCAGTACTTC.

In this sample, this clonotype turned up a few times. The chain employs TRBV5-1 and TRBJ2-2, with TRBD2 matching 7 bases. Germline values: CDR1 SGHRS, CDR2 YFSETQ. CDR3 size: 16 residues. V dropped 1 base and J dropped 2; count of bases not matched to a gene: 5. Here the CDR3 DNA reads TGCGCCAGCAGCTTGCGCAGGGAGGGAAACACCGGGGAGCTGTTTTTT. It translates to CASSLRREGNTGELFF.

The table lists this clonotype with a few counts. This sequence joins TRBV12-3 or TRBV12-4 and TRBJ2-5; possible D gene TRBD2, 7 bases. CDR3 length equals 14 residues. Trimming cost V 4 bases and J 5 bases, with 14 bases left between them. The CDR3 is CASSSLGGGETQYF. CDR3 nucleotide sequence: TGTGCCAGCAGTTCCCTAGGGGGGGGGGAGACCCAGTACTTC.

This rearrangement joins TRBV30 to TRBJ2-7; 7 bases map to TRBD1. This CDR3 is built from 13 residues. With V trimmed by 0 bases and J by 3 bases, 2 bases remained unmatched. The germline gives CDR1 GTSNPN, CDR2 SVGIG (reference sequence). CDR3 sequence: CAWSVGTDYEQYF. The CDR3 DNA reads TGTGCCTGGAGTGTAGGGACAGACTACGAGCAGTACTTC. Full variable domain (outside the CDR3, taken from reference TRBV30 and TRBJ2-7): SQTIHQWPATLVQPVGSPLSLECTVEGTSNPNLYWYRQAAGRGLQLLFYSVGIGQISSEVPQNLSASRPQDRQFILSSKKLLLSDSGFYLCAWSVGTDYEQYFGPGTRLTVT.

This clonotype was seen ten or more times. This chain links TRBV12-3 or TRBV12-4 with TRBJ2-7; TRBD1 is a possible D gene (6 bases). The germline V and J ends were trimmed by 6 bases and 9 bases, with 15 bases remaining between them. This CDR3 is 12 amino acids long. The chain's CDR3 is CASSHRDFAQYF. In nucleotides, the CDR3 is TGTGCCAGCAGCCACAGGGATTTCGCGCAGTACTTC.

The chain couples TRBV7-8 to TRBJ1-1, with D possibly TRBD1 on 6 matching bases. The CDR3 covers 15 residues. The V end was cut by 1 base, the J end by 3 bases, with 12 bases between. The germline V gene has CDR1 SGHVS and CDR2 FQNEAQ. The CDR3 coding sequence is TGTGCCAGCAGCTTAGGGGGGGGGCTTGACACTGAAGCTTTCTTT. Translating it yields CASSLGGGLDTEAFF.

This clonotype was detected only once. Relative to the germline gene, one junction end is altered; a read error may explain this. V gene TRBV19 combines with J gene TRBJ2-2, with 8 nucleotides matching TRBD2. CDR3 length equals 16 residues. Per germline, CDR1 LNHDA and CDR2 SQIVND (reference sequence). Written as DNA, the CDR3 is TGTGCCATTAGTATCGGTATAGCGGGAAAAACCGGGGAGCTGTTTTTT. It translates to CAISIGIAGKTGELFF.

The chain has TRBV5-6 and TRBJ2-6; no firm D call. The germline V gene has CDR1 SGHDT and CDR2 YYEEEE. V gave up 5 bases and J gave up 2 bases, with 11 bases separating them. The CDR3 length is 15 residues. CDR3 residues: CASSYTAAGANVLTF. The CDR3 DNA sequence: TGTGCCAGCAGTTACACAGCAGCTGGGGCCAACGTCCTGACTTTC.

The gene calls are TRBV19 and TRBJ2-6; D ambiguous. This CDR3 spans 14 amino acids. V shed 1 base and J shed 2 bases, with 3 bases lying between them. Germline CDR1 LNHDA, CDR2 SQIVND (reference sequence). CDR3 loop: CASSIAPGANVLTF. The CDR3 bases are TGTGCCAGTAGTATAGCCCCTGGGGCCAACGTCCTGACTTTC.

This clonotype showed up many times. V gene TRBV12-3 or TRBV12-4 combines with J gene TRBJ2-1; 11 nucleotides line up with TRBD1. After removal of 9 bases from V and 5 bases from J, the junction contained 9 bases not matched to a gene. The CDR3 totals 15 residues. CDR3 in DNA: TGTGCCAGTTACAGTCAGGGACAGGGGGACAATGAGCAGTTCTTC. It specifies CASYSQGQGDNEQFF.

This clonotype was seen only a few times. The rearrangement uses TRBV5-1 and TRBJ2-1; 11 nucleotides agree with TRBD2. CDR1 is SGHRS, CDR2 YFSETQ, per germline. The CDR3 loop spans 16 amino acids. With V trimmed by 2 bases and J by 8 bases, 9 bases remained unmatched. The CDR3 sequence: CASSLLAGDGGDEQFF. Written as DNA, the CDR3 is TGCGCCAGCAGCTTACTAGCGGGAGACGGAGGCGATGAGCAGTTCTTC.

This clonotype occurred many times. This rearrangement joins TRBV24-1 to TRBJ2-1; TRBD2 agrees at 8 bases. Per germline, CDR1 KGHDR and CDR2 SFDVKD. The CDR3 is made up of 19 amino acids. After removal of 9 bases from V and 0 bases from J, the junction contained 18 bases not matched to a gene. The CDR3 spells CATSSGRVRRGASYNEQFF. DNA for the CDR3: TGTGCCACCTCCTCTGGCAGGGTTAGGCGGGGGGCCTCCTACAATGAGCAGTTCTTC.

This clonotype was seen a few times. The chain recombines TRBV5-1 with TRBJ2-7, with TRBD2 matching 10 bases. Germline CDR1 SGHRS, CDR2 YFSETQ. The J segment lost 3 bases and the V segment lost 0 bases, leaving 3 bases of the junction unmatched. The CDR3 loop spans 15 amino acids. Here the CDR3 DNA reads TGCGCCAGCAGCTTGGGTTCTAGCGGGAGCTACGAGCAGTACTTC. Translation gives CASSLGSSGSYEQYF. The full variable domain, with the rest looked up from reference TRBV5-1 and TRBJ2-7, is KAGVTQTPRYLIKTRGQQVTLSCSPISGHRSVSWYQQTPGQGLQFLFEYFSETQRNKGNFPGRFSGRQFSNSRSEMNVSTLELGDSALYLCASSLGSSGSYEQYFGPGTRLTVT.

This clonotype was recorded at least ten times. The chain uses TRBV5-5 and TRBJ2-4, with D possibly matching TRBD1 (5 bases). This CDR3 comprises 16 residues. Deletions cut 1 base from V and 0 bases from J, with 11 bases between. CDR1 SGHKS and CDR2 YYEKEE come from the germline V gene (reference sequence). The CDR3 sequence: CASSLIAGIAKNIQYF. The CDR3 coding sequence is TGTGCCAGCAGCTTGATCGCAGGGATAGCCAAAAACATTCAGTACTTC.

V and J are TRBV9 and TRBJ2-7; D call uncertain. Trimming removed 1 base at V and 1 base at J, with 9 bases between. The CDR3 consists of 14 residues. Germline CDR1 and CDR2: SGDLS and YYNGEE. DNA of the CDR3: TGTGCCAGCAGCGTATTCCCCGGGTCCTACGAGCAGTACTTC. Its protein product is CASSVFPGSYEQYF.